This is a list of T cell receptor beta chains from one sample in a study of shared clonotypes between healthy human individuals. The data were produced by immunoSEQ multiplex PCR, yet TCRdb's version contains in-frame clones alone and is incomplete. The table lists some 2,000,000 clones, roughly 96% of them singletons. Sequencing used naive CD4+ T cells sorted from blood. These receptors came from a man between 18 and 29 years old in good health. The CDR3 runs from the conserved cysteine through the conserved F or W. D genes are given only for firm matches. Size values are once, few and many counts, or a class for expanded clones, and some rows have none.

size,D,V,J,CDR3,DNA
-,-,TRBV18,TRBJ1-5,CASSPRAAGAGSNQPQHF,TGTGCCAGCTCACCACGAGCGGCCGGCGCGGGGAGCAATCAGCCCCAGCATTTT
-,-,TRBV6-1,TRBJ1-5,CASSPQQSIGQPQHF,TGTGCCAGCAGTCCACAGCAGTCGATCGGGCAGCCCCAGCATTTT
-,TRBD1,TRBV28,TRBJ1-5,CASSSPDRGSNQPQHF,TGTGCCAGCAGCTCCCCAGACAGGGGTAGCAATCAGCCCCAGCATTTT
-,TRBD1,TRBV11-1,TRBJ2-7,CASSLGMGQGTYEQYF,TGTGCCAGCAGCTTAGGAATGGGACAGGGGACCTACGAGCAGTACTTC
-,-,TRBV7-3,TRBJ2-3,CASSLTLGPRTDTQYF,TGTGCCAGCAGCTTAACGTTAGGGCCCCGCACAGATACGCAGTATTTT
-,-,TRBV12-5,TRBJ1-2,CASGWAPYGYTF,TGTGCTAGTGGTTGGGCACCCTATGGCTACACCTTC
-,-,TRBV5-4,TRBJ1-3,CASSLGQSSGNTIYF,TGTGCCAGCAGCTTAGGACAGAGCTCTGGAAACACCATATATTTT
-,-,TRBV6-1,TRBJ1-1,CASSEKLPQGTEAFF,TGTGCCAGCAGTGAAAAGCTACCCCAGGGCACTGAAGCTTTCTTT
-,-,TRBV30,TRBJ2-2,CAWTLPNTGELFF,TGTGCCTGGACACTACCGAACACCGGGGAGCTGTTTTTT
few,-,TRBV30,TRBJ2-5,CAWSEETQYF,TGTGCCTGGAGCGAAGAGACCCAGTACTTC
once,TRBD1,TRBV30,TRBJ2-7,CAWRQGAYEQYF,TGTGCCTGGAGACAGGGGGCGTACGAGCAGTACTTC
once,TRBD1,TRBV7-2,TRBJ1-1,CASSDRGSAEAFF,TGTGCCAGCAGCGACAGGGGATCCGCTGAAGCTTTCTTT
-,TRBD1,TRBV9,TRBJ2-5,CASTPRQGQETQYF,TGTGCCAGCACGCCAAGACAGGGCCAAGAGACCCAGTACTTC
-,TRBD2,TRBV5-6,TRBJ2-2,CASSFVGSGGRGELFF,TGTGCCAGCAGCTTTGTGGGTAGCGGGGGACGCGGGGAGCTGTTTTTT